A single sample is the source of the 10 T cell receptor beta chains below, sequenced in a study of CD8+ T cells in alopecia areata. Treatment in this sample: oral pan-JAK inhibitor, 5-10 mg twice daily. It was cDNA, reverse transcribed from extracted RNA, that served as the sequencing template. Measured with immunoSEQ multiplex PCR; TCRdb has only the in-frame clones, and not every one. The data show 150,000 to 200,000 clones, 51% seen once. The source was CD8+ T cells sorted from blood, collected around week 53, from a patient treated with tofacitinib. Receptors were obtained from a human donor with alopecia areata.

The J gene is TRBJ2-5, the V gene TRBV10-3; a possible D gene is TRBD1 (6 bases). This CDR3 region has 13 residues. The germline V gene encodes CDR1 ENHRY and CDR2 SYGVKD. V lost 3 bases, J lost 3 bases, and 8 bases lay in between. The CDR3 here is CAISDGGEETQYF. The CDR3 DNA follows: TGTGCCATCAGTGATGGGGGCGAAGAGACCCAGTACTTC.

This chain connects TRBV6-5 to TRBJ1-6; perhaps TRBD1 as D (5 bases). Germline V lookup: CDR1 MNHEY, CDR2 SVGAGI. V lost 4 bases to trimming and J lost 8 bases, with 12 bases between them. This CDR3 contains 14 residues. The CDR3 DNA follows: TGTGCCAGCAGTTGGCGCGACAGTTATTCACCCCTCCACTTT. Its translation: CASSWRDSYSPLHF.

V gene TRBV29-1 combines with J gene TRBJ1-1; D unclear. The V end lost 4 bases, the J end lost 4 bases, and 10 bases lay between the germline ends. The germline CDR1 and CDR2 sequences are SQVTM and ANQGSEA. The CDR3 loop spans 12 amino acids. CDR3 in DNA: TGCAGCGTTGGTTCACTGGGCACTGAAGCTTTCTTT. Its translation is CSVGSLGTEAFF.

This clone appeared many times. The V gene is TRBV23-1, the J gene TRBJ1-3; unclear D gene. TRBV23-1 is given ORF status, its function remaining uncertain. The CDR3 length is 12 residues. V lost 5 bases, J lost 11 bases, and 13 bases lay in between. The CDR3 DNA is TGCGCCAGCAGTTCAAGTTCGAGGGCCATATATTTT. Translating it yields CASSSSSRAIYF.

CDR3: CASSLTGLADTQYF. Written as DNA, the CDR3 is TGTGCCAGCAGCTTAACGGGGCTGGCAGATACGCAGTATTTT. The V call is TRBV7-9, the J call TRBJ2-3, with D tentatively TRBD1 or TRBD2 (5 bases each). Germline loops: CDR1 SEHNR, CDR2 FQNEAQ (reference sequence). The V gene lost 2 bases and the J gene lost 4 bases, with 10 bases spanning the gap. The CDR3 is made up of 14 amino acids.

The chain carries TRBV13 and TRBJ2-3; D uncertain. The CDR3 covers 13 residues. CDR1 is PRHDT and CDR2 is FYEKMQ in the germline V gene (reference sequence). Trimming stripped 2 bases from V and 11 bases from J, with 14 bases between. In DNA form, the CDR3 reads TGTGCCAGCAGCTTACGGACCGCCGCGGTGCAGTATTTT. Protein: CASSLRTAAVQYF.

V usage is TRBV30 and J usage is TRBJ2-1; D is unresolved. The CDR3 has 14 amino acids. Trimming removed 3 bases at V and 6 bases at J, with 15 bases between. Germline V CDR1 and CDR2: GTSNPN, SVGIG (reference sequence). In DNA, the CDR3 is TGTGCCTGGAGCCCCGGGCCCCCGGCCAATGAGCAGTTCTTC. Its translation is CAWSPGPPANEQFF.

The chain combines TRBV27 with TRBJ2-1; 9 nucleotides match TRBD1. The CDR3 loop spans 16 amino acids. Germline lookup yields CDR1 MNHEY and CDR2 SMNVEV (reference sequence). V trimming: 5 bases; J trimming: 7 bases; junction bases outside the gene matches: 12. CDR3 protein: CASSILGTGTNNEQFF. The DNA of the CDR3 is TGTGCCAGCAGTATACTCGGGACAGGGACGAATAATGAGCAGTTCTTC.

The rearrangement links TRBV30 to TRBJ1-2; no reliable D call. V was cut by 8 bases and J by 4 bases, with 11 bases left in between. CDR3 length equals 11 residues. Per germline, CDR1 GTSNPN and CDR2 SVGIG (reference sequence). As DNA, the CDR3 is TGTGCCGGAGAAGTTGGCTATGGCTACACCTTC. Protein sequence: CAGEVGYGYTF.

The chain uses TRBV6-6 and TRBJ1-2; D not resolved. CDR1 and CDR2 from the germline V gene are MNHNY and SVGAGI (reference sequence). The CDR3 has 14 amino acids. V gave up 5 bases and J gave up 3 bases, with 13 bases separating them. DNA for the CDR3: TGTGCCAGCAGTCCCCGACACGAAGACTATGGCTACACCTTC. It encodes CASSPRHEDYGYTF.